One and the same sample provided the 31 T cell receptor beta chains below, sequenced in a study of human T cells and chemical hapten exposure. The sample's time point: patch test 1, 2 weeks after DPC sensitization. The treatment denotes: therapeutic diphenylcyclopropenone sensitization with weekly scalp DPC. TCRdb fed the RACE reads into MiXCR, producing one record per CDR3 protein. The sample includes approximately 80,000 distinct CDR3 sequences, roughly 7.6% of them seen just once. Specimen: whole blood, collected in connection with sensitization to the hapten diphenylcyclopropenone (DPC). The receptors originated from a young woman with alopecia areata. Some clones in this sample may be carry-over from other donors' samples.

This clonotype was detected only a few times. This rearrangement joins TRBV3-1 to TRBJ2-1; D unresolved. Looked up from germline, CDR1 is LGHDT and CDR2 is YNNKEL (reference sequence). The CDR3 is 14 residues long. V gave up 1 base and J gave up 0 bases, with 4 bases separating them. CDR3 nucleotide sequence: TGTGCCAGCAGCCAAGCAGGCTCCTACAATGAGCAGTTCTTC. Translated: CASSQAGSYNEQFF.

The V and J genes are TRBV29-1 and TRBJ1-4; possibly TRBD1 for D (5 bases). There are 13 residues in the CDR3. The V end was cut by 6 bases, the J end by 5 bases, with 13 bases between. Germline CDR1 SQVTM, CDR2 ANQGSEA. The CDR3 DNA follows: TGCAGCGTGGCAGGGACTACAAATGAAAAACTGTTTTTT. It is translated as CSVAGTTNEKLFF. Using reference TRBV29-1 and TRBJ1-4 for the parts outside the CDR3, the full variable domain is SAVISQKPSRDICQRGTSLTIQCQVDSQVTMMFWYRQQPGQSLTLIATANQGSEATYESGFVIDKFPISRPNLTFSTLTVSNMSPEDSSIYLCSVAGTTNEKLFFGSGTQLSVL.

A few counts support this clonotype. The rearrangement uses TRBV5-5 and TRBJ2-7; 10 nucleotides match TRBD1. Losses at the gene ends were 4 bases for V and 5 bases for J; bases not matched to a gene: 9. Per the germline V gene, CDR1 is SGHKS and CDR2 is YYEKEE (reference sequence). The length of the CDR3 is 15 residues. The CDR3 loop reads CASSERDRGGNEQYF. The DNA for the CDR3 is TGTGCCAGCAGCGAGAGGGACAGGGGTGGCAACGAGCAGTACTTC.

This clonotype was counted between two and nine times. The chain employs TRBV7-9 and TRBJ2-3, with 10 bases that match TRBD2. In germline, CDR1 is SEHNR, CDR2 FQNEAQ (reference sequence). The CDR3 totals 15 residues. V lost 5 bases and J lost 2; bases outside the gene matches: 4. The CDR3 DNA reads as TGTGCCAGCAGCGGACTAGCGGTAGACACAGATACGCAGTATTTT. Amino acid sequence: CASSGLAVDTDTQYF. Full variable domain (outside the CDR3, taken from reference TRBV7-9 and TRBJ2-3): DTGVSQNPRHKITKRGQNVTFRCDPISEHNRLYWYRQTLGQGPEFLTYFQNEAQLEKSRLLSDRFSAERPKGSFSTLEIQRTEQGDSAMYLCASSGLAVDTDTQYFGPGTRLTVL.

The CDR3 loop reads CSAREIVSLARGYNEQFF. The CDR3 nucleotides are TGCAGTGCTAGGGAGATCGTTTCTCTAGCCCGAGGTTACAATGAGCAGTTCTTC. This rearrangement joins TRBV20-1 to TRBJ2-1; D is possibly TRBD2 (5 bases). CDR3 length equals 18 residues. V was cut by 3 bases and J by 4 bases, with 25 bases left in between. The germline V gene encodes CDR1 DFQATT and CDR2 SNEGSKA (reference sequence).

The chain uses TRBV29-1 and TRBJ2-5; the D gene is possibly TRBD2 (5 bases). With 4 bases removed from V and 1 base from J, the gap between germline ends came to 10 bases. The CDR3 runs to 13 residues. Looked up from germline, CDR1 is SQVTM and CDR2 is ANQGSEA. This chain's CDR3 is CSVAPAGQETQYF. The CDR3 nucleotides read TGCAGCGTTGCTCCGGCGGGCCAAGAGACCCAGTACTTC.

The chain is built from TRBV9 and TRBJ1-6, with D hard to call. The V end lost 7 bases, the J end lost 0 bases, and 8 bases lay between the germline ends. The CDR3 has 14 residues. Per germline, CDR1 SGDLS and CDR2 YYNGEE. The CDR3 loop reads CASGGLSYNSPLHF. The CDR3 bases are TGTGCCAGCGGCGGCCTCTCCTATAATTCACCCCTCCACTTT.

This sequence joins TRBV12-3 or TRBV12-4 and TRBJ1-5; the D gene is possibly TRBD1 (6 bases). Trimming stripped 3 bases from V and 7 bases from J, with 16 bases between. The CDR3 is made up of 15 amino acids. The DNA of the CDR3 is TGTGCCAGCAGTTTGGGGACTGGGGGGCGACAGCCCCAGCATTTT. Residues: CASSLGTGGRQPQHF.

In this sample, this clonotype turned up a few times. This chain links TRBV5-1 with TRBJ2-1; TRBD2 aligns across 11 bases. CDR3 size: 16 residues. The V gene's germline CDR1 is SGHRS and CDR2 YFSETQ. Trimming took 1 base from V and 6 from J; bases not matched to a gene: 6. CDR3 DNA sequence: TGCGCCAGCAGCTTGTTAGCGGGGGGGCCCGGCAATGAGCAGTTCTTC. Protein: CASSLLAGGPGNEQFF.

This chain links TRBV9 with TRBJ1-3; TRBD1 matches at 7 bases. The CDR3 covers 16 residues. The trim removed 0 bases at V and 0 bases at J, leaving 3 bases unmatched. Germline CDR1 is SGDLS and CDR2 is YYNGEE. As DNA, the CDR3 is TGTGCCAGCAGCGTAGCACAGGGGAGCTCTGGAAACACCATATATTTT. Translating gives CASSVAQGSSGNTIYF. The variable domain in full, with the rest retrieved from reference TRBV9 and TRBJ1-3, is DSGVTQTPKHLITATGQRVTLRCSPRSGDLSVYWYQQSLDQGLQFLIQYYNGEERAKGNILERFSAQQFPDLHSELNLSSLELGDSALYFCASSVAQGSSGNTIYFGEGSWLTVV.

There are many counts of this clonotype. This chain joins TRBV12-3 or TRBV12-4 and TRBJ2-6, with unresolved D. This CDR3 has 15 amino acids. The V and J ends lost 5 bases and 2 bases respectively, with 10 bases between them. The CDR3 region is CASSPLTTGANVLTF. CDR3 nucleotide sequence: TGTGCCAGCAGTCCCCTTACAACTGGGGCCAACGTCCTGACTTTC.

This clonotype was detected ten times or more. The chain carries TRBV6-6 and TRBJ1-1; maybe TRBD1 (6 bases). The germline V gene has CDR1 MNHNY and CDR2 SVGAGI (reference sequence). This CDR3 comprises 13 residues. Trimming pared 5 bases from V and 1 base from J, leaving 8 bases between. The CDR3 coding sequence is TGTGCCAGCAGTCTCAGGGGGAACACTGAAGCTTTCTTT. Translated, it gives CASSLRGNTEAFF.

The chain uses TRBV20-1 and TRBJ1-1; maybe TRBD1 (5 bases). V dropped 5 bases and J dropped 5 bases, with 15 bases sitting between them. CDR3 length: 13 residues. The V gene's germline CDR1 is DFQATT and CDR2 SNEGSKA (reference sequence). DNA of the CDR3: TGCAGTGCTCTCCTGCCCGAGGGGACTGAAGCTTTCTTT. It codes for CSALLPEGTEAFF.

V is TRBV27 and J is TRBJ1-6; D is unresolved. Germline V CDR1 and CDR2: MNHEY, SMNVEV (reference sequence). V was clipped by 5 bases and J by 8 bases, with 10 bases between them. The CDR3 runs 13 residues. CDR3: CASSQEIYSPLHF. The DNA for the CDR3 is TGTGCCAGCAGTCAAGAAATTTATTCACCCCTCCACTTT.

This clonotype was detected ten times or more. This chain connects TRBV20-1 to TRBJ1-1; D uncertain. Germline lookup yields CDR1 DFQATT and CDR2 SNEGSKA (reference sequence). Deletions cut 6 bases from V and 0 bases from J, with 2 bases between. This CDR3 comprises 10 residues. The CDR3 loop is CSALNTEAFF. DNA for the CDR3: TGCAGTGCCTTGAACACTGAAGCTTTCTTT.

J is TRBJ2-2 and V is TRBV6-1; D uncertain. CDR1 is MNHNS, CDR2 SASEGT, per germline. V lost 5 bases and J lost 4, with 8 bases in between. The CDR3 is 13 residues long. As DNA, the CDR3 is TGTGCCAGCAGTTCCCTAGGCACCGGGGAGCTGTTTTTT. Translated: CASSSLGTGELFF.

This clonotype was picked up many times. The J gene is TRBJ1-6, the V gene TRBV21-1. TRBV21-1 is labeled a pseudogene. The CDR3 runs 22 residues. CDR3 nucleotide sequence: TGTGCCAGCAGCAACCCTCCCTCCGGGCAGGGAAGCACACACCTCTATAATTCACCCCTCCACTTT. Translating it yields CASSNPPSGQGSTHLYNSPLHF.

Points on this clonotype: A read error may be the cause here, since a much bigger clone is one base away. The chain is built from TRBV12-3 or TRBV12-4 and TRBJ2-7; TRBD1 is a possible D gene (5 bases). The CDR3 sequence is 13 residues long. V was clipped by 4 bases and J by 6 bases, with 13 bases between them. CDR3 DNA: TGTGCCAGCAGTTGGCAGGGTAACCTCGAGCAGTACTTC. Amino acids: CASSWQGNLEQYF.

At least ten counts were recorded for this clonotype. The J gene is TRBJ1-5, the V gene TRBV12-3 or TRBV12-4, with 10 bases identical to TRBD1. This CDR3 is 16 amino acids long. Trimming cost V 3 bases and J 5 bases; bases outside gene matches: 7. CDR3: CASSLWGGTGDQPQHF. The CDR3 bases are TGTGCCAGCAGTTTGTGGGGGGGGACAGGGGATCAGCCCCAGCATTTT.

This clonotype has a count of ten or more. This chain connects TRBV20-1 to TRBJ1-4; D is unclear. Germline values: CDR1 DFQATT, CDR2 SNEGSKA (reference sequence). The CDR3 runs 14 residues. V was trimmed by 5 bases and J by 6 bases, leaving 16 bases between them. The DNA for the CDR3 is TGCAGTGCTCGCAAGGCTGGGGTTGATGAAAAACTGTTTTTT. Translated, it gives CSARKAGVDEKLFF.

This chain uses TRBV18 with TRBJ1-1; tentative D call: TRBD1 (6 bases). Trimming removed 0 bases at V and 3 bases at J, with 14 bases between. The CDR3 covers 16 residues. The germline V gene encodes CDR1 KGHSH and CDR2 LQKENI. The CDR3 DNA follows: TGTGCCAGCTCACCACCCGGGGGGCGAATGGACACTGAAGCTTTCTTT. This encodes CASSPPGGRMDTEAFF. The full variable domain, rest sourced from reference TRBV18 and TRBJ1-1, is NAGVMQNPRHLVRRRGQEARLRCSPMKGHSHVYWYRQLPEEGLKFMVYLQKENIIDESGMPKERFSAEFPKEGPSILRIQQVVRGDSAAYFCASSPPGGRMDTEAFFGQGTRLTVV.

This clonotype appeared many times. CDR3 amino acids: CASSPDGRLLEAFF. The CDR3, as DNA: TGTGCCAGCTCACCGGACGGACGACTCCTTGAAGCTTTCTTT. J is TRBJ1-1 and V is TRBV18; D gene ambiguous. V was cut by 3 bases and J by 7 bases, with 15 bases left in between. The CDR3 runs to 14 residues. Germline-derived CDR1 and CDR2 are KGHSH and LQKENI.

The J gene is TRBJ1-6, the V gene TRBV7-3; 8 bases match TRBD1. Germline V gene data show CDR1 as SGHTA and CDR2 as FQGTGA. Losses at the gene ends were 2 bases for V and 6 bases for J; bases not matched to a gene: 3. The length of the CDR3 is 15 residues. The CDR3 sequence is CASSLDRGGNSPLHF. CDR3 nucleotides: TGTGCCAGCAGCTTAGACAGGGGTGGTAATTCACCCCTCCACTTT.

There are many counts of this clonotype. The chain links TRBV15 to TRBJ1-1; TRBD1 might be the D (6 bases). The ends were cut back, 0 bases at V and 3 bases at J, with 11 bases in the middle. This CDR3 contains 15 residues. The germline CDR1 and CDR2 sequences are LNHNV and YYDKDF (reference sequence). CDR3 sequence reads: CATSRDWGADTEAFF. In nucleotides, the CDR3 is TGTGCCACCAGCAGAGATTGGGGGGCGGACACTGAAGCTTTCTTT.

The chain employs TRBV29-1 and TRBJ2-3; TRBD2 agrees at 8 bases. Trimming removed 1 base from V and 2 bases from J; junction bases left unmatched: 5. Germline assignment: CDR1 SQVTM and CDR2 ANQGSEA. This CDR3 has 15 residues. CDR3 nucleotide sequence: TGCAGCGTTGAAGGCGTAGCGGGGCCCACAGATACGCAGTATTTT. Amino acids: CSVEGVAGPTDTQYF.

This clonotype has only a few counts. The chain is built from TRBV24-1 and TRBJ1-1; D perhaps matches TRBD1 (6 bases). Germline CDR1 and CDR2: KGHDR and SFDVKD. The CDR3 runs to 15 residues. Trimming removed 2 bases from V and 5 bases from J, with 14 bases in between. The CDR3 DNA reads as TGTGCCACCAGTGATTCAGGGGCGCAGAGGACTGAAGCTTTCTTT. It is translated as CATSDSGAQRTEAFF.

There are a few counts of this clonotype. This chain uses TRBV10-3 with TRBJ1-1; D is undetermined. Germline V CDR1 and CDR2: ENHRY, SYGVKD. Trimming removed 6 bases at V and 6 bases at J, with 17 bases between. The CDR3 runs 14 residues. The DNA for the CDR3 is TGTGCCATCAGCACGCCCCGGGATGGGGCTGAAGCTTTCTTT. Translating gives CAISTPRDGAEAFF.

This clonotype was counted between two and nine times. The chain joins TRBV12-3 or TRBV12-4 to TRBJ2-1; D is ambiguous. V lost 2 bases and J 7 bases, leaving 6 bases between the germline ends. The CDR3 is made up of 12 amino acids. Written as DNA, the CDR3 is TGTGCCAGCAGTTTAAGCTGGAATGAGCAGTTCTTC. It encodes CASSLSWNEQFF.

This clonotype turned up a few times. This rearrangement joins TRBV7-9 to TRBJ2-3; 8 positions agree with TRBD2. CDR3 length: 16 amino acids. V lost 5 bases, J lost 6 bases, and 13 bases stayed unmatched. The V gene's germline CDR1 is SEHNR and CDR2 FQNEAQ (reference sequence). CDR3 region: CASSIGSGGAWDTQYF. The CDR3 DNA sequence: TGTGCCAGCAGCATTGGATCGGGGGGGGCCTGGGATACGCAGTATTTT. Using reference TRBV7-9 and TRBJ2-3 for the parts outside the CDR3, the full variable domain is DTGVSQNPRHKITKRGQNVTFRCDPISEHNRLYWYRQTLGQGPEFLTYFQNEAQLEKSRLLSDRFSAERPKGSFSTLEIQRTEQGDSAMYLCASSIGSGGAWDTQYFGPGTRLTVL.

This CDR3 is CASSFGGTPYNEQFF. CDR3 sequence (DNA): TGTGCCAGCAGCTTCGGGGGGACCCCATACAATGAGCAGTTCTTC. This sequence joins TRBV5-4 and TRBJ2-1, with 7 bases aligning to TRBD2. The germline gives CDR1 SGHNT, CDR2 YYREEE (reference sequence). CDR3 length equals 15 residues. V lost 2 bases, J lost 4 bases, and 6 bases stayed unmatched.

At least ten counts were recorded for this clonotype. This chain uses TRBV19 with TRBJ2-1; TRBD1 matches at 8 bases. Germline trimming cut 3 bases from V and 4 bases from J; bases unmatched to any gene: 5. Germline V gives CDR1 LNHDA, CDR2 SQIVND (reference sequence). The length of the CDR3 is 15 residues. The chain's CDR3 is CASSIYDRGYNEQFF. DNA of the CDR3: TGTGCCAGTAGTATTTACGACAGGGGTTACAATGAGCAGTTCTTC.